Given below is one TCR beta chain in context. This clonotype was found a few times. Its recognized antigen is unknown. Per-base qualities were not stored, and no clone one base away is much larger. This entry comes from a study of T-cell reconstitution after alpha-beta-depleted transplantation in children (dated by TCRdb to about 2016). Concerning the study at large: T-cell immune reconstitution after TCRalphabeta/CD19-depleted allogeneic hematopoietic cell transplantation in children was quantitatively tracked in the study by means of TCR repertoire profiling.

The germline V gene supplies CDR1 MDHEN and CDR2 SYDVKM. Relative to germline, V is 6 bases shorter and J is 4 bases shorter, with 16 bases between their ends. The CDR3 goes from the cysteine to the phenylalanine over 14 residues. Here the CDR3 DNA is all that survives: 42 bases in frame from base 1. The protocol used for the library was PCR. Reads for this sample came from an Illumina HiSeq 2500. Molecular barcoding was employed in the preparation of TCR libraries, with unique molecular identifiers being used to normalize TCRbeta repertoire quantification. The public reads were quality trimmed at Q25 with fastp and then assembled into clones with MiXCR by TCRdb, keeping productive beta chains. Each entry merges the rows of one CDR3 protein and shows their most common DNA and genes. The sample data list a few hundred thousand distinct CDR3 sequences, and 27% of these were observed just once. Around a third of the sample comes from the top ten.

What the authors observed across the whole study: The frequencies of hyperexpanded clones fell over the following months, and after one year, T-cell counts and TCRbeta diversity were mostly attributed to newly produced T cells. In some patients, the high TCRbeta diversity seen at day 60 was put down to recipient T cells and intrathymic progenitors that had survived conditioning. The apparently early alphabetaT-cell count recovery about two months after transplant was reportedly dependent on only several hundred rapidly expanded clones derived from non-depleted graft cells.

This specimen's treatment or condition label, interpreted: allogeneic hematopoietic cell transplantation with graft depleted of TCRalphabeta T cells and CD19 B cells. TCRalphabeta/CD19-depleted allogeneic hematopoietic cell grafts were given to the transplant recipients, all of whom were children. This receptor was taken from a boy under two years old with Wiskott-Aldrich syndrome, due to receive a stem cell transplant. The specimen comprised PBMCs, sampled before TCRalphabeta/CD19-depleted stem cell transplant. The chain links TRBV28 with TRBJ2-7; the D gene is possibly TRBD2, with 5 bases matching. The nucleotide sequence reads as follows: TGTGCCAGCAGCCCTCAGCGGCGGGCTTACGAGCAGTACTTC. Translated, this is CASSPQRRAYEQYF.